Listed below are T cell receptor beta chains from one sample, sequenced in a study of shared clonotypes between healthy human individuals. TCRdb's copy holds only in-frame clones and misses some; the assay was immunoSEQ multiplex PCR. The sample yields about a million clones, around 77% seen once. The sample consisted of memory CD4+ T cells from PBMCs. These receptors were obtained from a man aged 18 to 35 in good health. Some clones in this sample may be carry-over from other donors' samples. Both conserved end residues are part of each CDR3. Fields, in order: CDR3 length, J gene, V gene, D gene, clone size, CDR3 DNA, CDR3 protein. The D gene is left open where the match is weak. Clone size is given for some rows only: seen once, a few or many times, or a class if the clone is expanded.

13 | TRBJ1-6 | TRBV5-1 | NA | once | TGCGCCAGCAGCTTGGCCGGGTATTCACCCCTCCACTTT | CASSLAGYSPLHF
17 | TRBJ2-7 | TRBV28 | NA | NA | TGTGCCAGCAGTCCTTGGGGGGACGGTATCGACTCCTACGAGCAGTACTTC | CASSPWGDGIDSYEQYF
16 | TRBJ2-5 | TRBV4-2 | TRBD2 | NA | TGTGCCAGCAGCCAAGTAACTAGCGGGAGTTCAAAGACCCAGTACTTC | CASSQVTSGSSKTQYF
14 | TRBJ2-1 | TRBV9 | NA | NA | TGTGCCAGCAGCGTCGTCAGCTCCTACAATGAGCAGTTCTTC | CASSVVSSYNEQFF
13 | TRBJ1-2 | TRBV27 | NA | NA | TGTGCCAGCAGTCCCGGGGGACACGGAGGCTACACCTTC | CASSPGGHGGYTF
14 | TRBJ2-3 | TRBV2 | NA | NA | TGTGCCAGCAGTGGGCAGGGCGCGAAAGATACGCAGTATTTT | CASSGQGAKDTQYF
14 | TRBJ2-5 | TRBV30 | NA | NA | TGTGCCTGGAGCGTGACCGATCTTAAGAGGACCCAGTACTTC | CAWSVTDLKRTQYF
17 | TRBJ1-5 | TRBV5-5 | NA | NA | TGTGCCAGCAGCTTGGGGTTTGGTTGGGGAAGCAATCAGCCCCAGCATTTT | CASSLGFGWGSNQPQHF
14 | TRBJ1-2 | TRBV6-1 | NA | NA | TGTGCCAGCAGTGAAATTGGGGGCCGGTATGGCTACACCTTC | CASSEIGGRYGYTF
12 | TRBJ1-1 | TRBV18 | NA | few | TGTGCCAGCTTCGCGGGGGGCGGCGAAGCTTTCTTT | CASFAGGGEAFF
15 | TRBJ2-5 | TRBV5-1 | TRBD1 | NA | TGCGCCAGCAGCTTGGGGACAGGGCCGGGGGAGACCCAGTACTTC | CASSLGTGPGETQYF
15 | TRBJ1-4 | TRBV11-2 | TRBD1 | few | TGTGCCAGCAGCTTACAGACAGGGGCGTATGAAAAACTGTTTTTT | CASSLQTGAYEKLFF
14 | TRBJ1-4 | TRBV7-8 | TRBD1 | NA | TGTGCCAGCAGCTTAAGCAGGGGGCTTGAAAAACTGTTTTTT | CASSLSRGLEKLFF
14 | TRBJ1-5 | TRBV6-1 | NA | NA | TGTGCCACCCGATGGCAGGCAAGTAATCAGCCCCAGCATTTT | CATRWQASNQPQHF
14 | TRBJ1-2 | TRBV5-1 | NA | NA | TGCGCCAGCAGCTTGGACAGAGCTAACTATGGCTACACCTTC | CASSLDRANYGYTF
11 | TRBJ2-7 | TRBV20-1 | NA | NA | TGCAGTGCTAGAGATCAGGACGAGCAGTACTTC | CSARDQDEQYF
15 | TRBJ1-2 | TRBV7-3 | NA | NA | TGTGCCAGCAGCTTAAAAGCAGGGATCGTAAACGGCTACACCTTC | CASSLKAGIVNGYTF
15 | TRBJ2-7 | TRBV28 | TRBD2 | NA | TGTGCCAGCAGTTCAAACTCGGGACTAGCGGGGGAGCAGTACTTC | CASSSNSGLAGEQYF
11 | TRBJ2-1 | TRBV2 | NA | NA | TGTGCCAGCGCGAAAACGGGTGAGCAGTTCTTC | CASAKTGEQFF
14 | TRBJ2-1 | TRBV9 | TRBD2 | NA | TGTGCCAGCAGCCAGACTAGCGGGGTGAATGAGCAGTTCTTC | CASSQTSGVNEQFF
15 | TRBJ1-2 | TRBV11-2 | NA | NA | TGTGCCAGCAGCTTTATGTTGGAGGCAGGTCATGGCTACACCTTC | CASSFMLEAGHGYTF
14 | TRBJ2-7 | TRBV9 | TRBD2 | NA | TGTGCCAGCAGCCCCGGGGGGGCGAACTACGAGCAGTACTTC | CASSPGGANYEQYF
14 | TRBJ1-1 | TRBV5-1 | NA | NA | TGCGCCAGCAGCATACAGGGTCTTGCGGCTGAAGCTTTCTTT | CASSIQGLAAEAFF
11 | TRBJ2-5 | TRBV30 | NA | few | TGTGCCTGGGCGGGGCAAGAGACCCAGTACTTC | CAWAGQETQYF
13 | TRBJ2-5 | TRBV11-2 | TRBD1 | NA | TGTGCCAGCAGCGAGACAGGGTTTGAGACCCAGTACTTC | CASSETGFETQYF
18 | TRBJ2-7 | TRBV5-1 | TRBD2 | few | TGCGCCAGCAGCTTGCGCATCGGGACTAGCGGGAGCGTCCACGAGCAGTACTTC | CASSLRIGTSGSVHEQYF
14 | TRBJ1-1 | TRBV5-1 | TRBD1 | once | TGCGCCAGCAGCCGTCTGGCAGGGGGCGTTGAAGCTTTCTTT | CASSRLAGGVEAFF
14 | TRBJ1-5 | TRBV30 | TRBD1 | NA | TGTGCCTGGAGTACAGGGGGCGCAACCCAGCCCCAGCATTTT | CAWSTGGATQPQHF
13 | TRBJ2-2 | TRBV2 | TRBD2 | NA | TGTGCCGGGAGGGAGGGAGGAACCGGGGAGCTGTTTTTT | CAGREGGTGELFF
14 | TRBJ2-7 | TRBV2 | TRBD1 | NA | TGTGCCAGCAGCCCGGGACAGGGAACCTACGAGCAGTACTTC | CASSPGQGTYEQYF
12 | TRBJ2-5 | TRBV29-1 | NA | NA | TGCAGCGTTCAACGGGTGGTGGAGACCCAGTACTTC | CSVQRVVETQYF
11 | TRBJ2-5 | TRBV7-9 | NA | NA | TGTGCCAGCACCTTATGGGAGACCCAGTACTTC | CASTLWETQYF
11 | TRBJ1-1 | TRBV18 | NA | once | TGTGCCAGCTCACCTAAGACTGAAGCTTTCTTT | CASSPKTEAFF
14 | TRBJ1-2 | TRBV29-1 | NA | NA | TGCAGCGTTGATTTCAGGATTCAGGGTCAGGGCTACACCTTC | CSVDFRIQGQGYTF
13 | TRBJ1-1 | TRBV5-1 | NA | once | TGCGCCAGCAGCTTGGAGGGTCCTACTGAAGCTTTCTTT | CASSLEGPTEAFF